A selection of T cell receptor beta chains follows, all from one sample in a study of T cell responses to AZD1222 COVID-19 vaccine. Here immunoSEQ multiplex PCR was the method, and the copy in TCRdb shows in-frame clones only, minus some. The table includes roughly 200,000 clones, roughly 88% detected once. Sequences were derived from peripheral blood, sampled on day 0 of AZD1222 vaccination. The receptors stem from an adult in good health. Both conserved end residues are part of each CDR3. A D gene is named only where the DNA matches it firmly. For some rows the clone size is stated as once, few or many, or as a class when expanded; others skip it.

size: once; J: TRBJ1-2; V: TRBV21-1; D: NA; length: 17; CDR3: CASSKNREEPIPYGYTF; DNA: TGTGCCAGCAGCAAAAACCGGGAGGAACCTATCCCTTATGGCTACACCTTC
size: NA; J: TRBJ2-5; V: TRBV4-3; D: TRBD2; length: 17; CDR3: CASSPQASSGGWETQYF; DNA: TGCGCCAGCAGCCCTCAGGCTAGTAGCGGGGGTTGGGAGACCCAGTACTTC
size: few; J: TRBJ2-3; V: TRBV5-6; D: NA; length: 15; CDR3: CASSGDIGATDTQYF; DNA: TGTGCCAGCAGTGGTGATATCGGGGCGACAGATACGCAGTATTTT
size: NA; J: TRBJ2-7; V: TRBV19; D: NA; length: 14; CDR3: CASNPGGITYEQYF; DNA: TGTGCCTCCAACCCAGGGGGGATCACCTACGAGCAGTACTTC
size: NA; J: TRBJ1-4; V: TRBV4-1; D: TRBD1; length: 15; CDR3: CASSQAGTVNEKLFF; DNA: TGCGCCAGCAGCCAAGCGGGGACAGTTAATGAAAAACTGTTTTTT
size: NA; J: TRBJ2-3; V: TRBV5-4; D: NA; length: 16; CDR3: CASSPSPRANTDTQYF; DNA: TGTGCCAGCAGCCCCTCCCCCAGGGCTAACACAGATACGCAGTATTTT
size: NA; J: TRBJ2-7; V: TRBV28; D: NA; length: 16; CDR3: CASSFGYDTLSYEQYF; DNA: TGTGCCAGCAGTTTCGGGTATGATACACTCTCCTACGAGCAGTACTTC
size: NA; J: TRBJ2-1; V: TRBV5-8; D: TRBD1; length: 14; CDR3: CASSPRRQGNEQFF; DNA: TGTGCCAGCAGCCCGAGGCGACAGGGGAATGAGCAGTTCTTC
size: few; J: TRBJ2-3; V: TRBV28; D: NA; length: 15; CDR3: CASSLGLDSADTQYF; DNA: TGTGCCAGCAGTTTAGGACTCGATAGCGCAGATACGCAGTATTTT
size: NA; J: TRBJ1-4; V: TRBV10-3; D: NA; length: 13; CDR3: CAIRQGSDEKLFF; DNA: TGTGCCATCAGGCAGGGGAGTGATGAAAAACTGTTTTTT
size: NA; J: TRBJ1-1; V: TRBV6-5; D: NA; length: 14; CDR3: CASTLGRMNTEAFF; DNA: TGTGCCAGCACCTTGGGACGAATGAACACTGAAGCTTTCTTT
size: NA; J: TRBJ1-1; V: TRBV6-5; D: NA; length: 15; CDR3: CASTTPRGLGTEAFF; DNA: TGTGCCAGCACCACCCCGAGGGGTCTGGGGACTGAAGCTTTCTTT
size: NA; J: TRBJ2-5; V: TRBV7-7; D: TRBD2; length: 17; CDR3: CASSLGGLAGEQETQYF; DNA: TGTGCCAGCAGCTTAGGCGGACTAGCGGGAGAGCAAGAGACCCAGTACTTC
size: few; J: TRBJ2-7; V: TRBV6-5; D: NA; length: 15; CDR3: CASSYSVGAPYEQYF; DNA: TGTGCCAGCAGTTACTCCGTGGGGGCGCCCTACGAGCAGTACTTC
size: NA; J: TRBJ2-1; V: TRBV6-4; D: NA; length: 16; CDR3: CASSDTSTRGYNEQFF; DNA: TGTGCCAGCAGTGACACTAGTACTAGGGGATACAATGAGCAGTTCTTC
size: NA; J: TRBJ2-1; V: TRBV5-4; D: TRBD2; length: 16; CDR3: CASSFGTSGGANEQFF; DNA: TGTGCCAGCAGCTTCGGGACTAGCGGGGGGGCGAATGAGCAGTTCTTC
size: NA; J: TRBJ1-4; V: TRBV2; D: TRBD1; length: 13; CDR3: CASRGQGVEKLFF; DNA: TGTGCCAGCAGGGGACAGGGTGTCGAAAAACTGTTTTTT
size: NA; J: TRBJ2-2; V: TRBV9; D: NA; length: 14; CDR3: CASREGSRTGELFF; DNA: TGTGCCAGCAGAGAAGGGTCGCGCACCGGGGAGCTGTTTTTT
size: NA; J: TRBJ1-2; V: TRBV6-2/TRBV6-3; D: NA; length: 15; CDR3: CASSYSTADVYGYTF; DNA: TGTGCCAGCAGTTACTCGACAGCGGACGTCTATGGCTACACCTTC
size: once; J: TRBJ2-1; V: TRBV9; D: NA; length: 15; CDR3: CASSVAGYSYNEQFF; DNA: TGTGCCAGCAGCGTCGCGGGGTACTCCTACAATGAGCAGTTCTTC
size: NA; J: TRBJ1-2; V: TRBV29-1; D: NA; length: 12; CDR3: CSVGSGRKGYTF; DNA: TGCAGCGTTGGATCGGGGAGGAAGGGCTACACCTTC
size: NA; J: TRBJ1-6; V: TRBV15; D: NA; length: 15; CDR3: CATSSLQGGNSPLHF; DNA: TGTGCCACCAGCAGTCTACAGGGAGGAAATTCACCCCTCCACTTT
size: NA; J: TRBJ1-3; V: TRBV15; D: NA; length: 15; CDR3: CATSRDGALRNTIYF; DNA: TGTGCCACCAGCAGAGATGGCGCCCTGAGAAACACCATATATTTT
size: few; J: TRBJ1-1; V: TRBV7-9; D: NA; length: 13; CDR3: CASSRPVNTEAFF; DNA: TGTGCCAGCAGCCGACCCGTGAACACTGAAGCTTTCTTT
size: few; J: TRBJ2-7; V: TRBV6-5; D: NA; length: 11; CDR3: CASSLENEQYF; DNA: TGTGCCAGCAGTTTGGAAAACGAGCAGTACTTC
size: few; J: TRBJ2-3; V: TRBV6-4; D: TRBD2; length: 15; CDR3: CASSDSSGGADTQYF; DNA: TGTGCCAGCAGTGACTCGAGCGGGGGGGCAGATACGCAGTATTTT
size: NA; J: TRBJ1-4; V: TRBV5-1; D: NA; length: 15; CDR3: CASSLGDIPNEKLFF; DNA: TGCGCCAGCAGCTTAGGGGACATCCCTAATGAAAAACTGTTTTTT
size: NA; J: TRBJ2-2; V: TRBV11-1; D: TRBD1; length: 15; CDR3: CASSWGQGAAGELFF; DNA: TGTGCCAGCAGCTGGGGGCAGGGGGCGGCCGGGGAGCTGTTTTTT
size: NA; J: TRBJ1-1; V: TRBV3-1/TRBV3-2; D: TRBD1; length: 16; CDR3: CASSPKFDRGGTEAFF; DNA: TGTGCCAGCAGTCCAAAATTCGACAGGGGAGGGACTGAAGCTTTCTTT
size: NA; J: TRBJ2-1; V: TRBV27; D: NA; length: 15; CDR3: CASSSRPSEGFEQFF; DNA: TGTGCCAGCAGTTCCCGGCCTAGCGAAGGGTTTGAGCAGTTCTTC
size: once; J: TRBJ1-3; V: TRBV10-3; D: TRBD1; length: 16; CDR3: CAITPGQGSSGNTIYF; DNA: TGTGCCATCACTCCCGGACAGGGGAGCTCTGGAAACACCATATATTTT
size: once; J: TRBJ1-3; V: TRBV6-5; D: NA; length: 15; CDR3: CASSYDKKSGNTIYF; DNA: TGTGCCAGCAGTTATGACAAGAAGTCTGGAAACACCATATATTTT
size: NA; J: TRBJ2-3; V: TRBV5-4; D: TRBD2; length: 18; CDR3: CASSPGGLAGSSTDTQYF; DNA: TGTGCCAGCAGCCCCGGGGGGCTAGCGGGGTCTAGCACAGATACGCAGTATTTT
size: NA; J: TRBJ1-2; V: TRBV7-8; D: NA; length: 14; CDR3: CASSALTGLNGYTF; DNA: TGTGCCAGCAGCGCCTTAACGGGGCTTAATGGCTACACCTTC
size: NA; J: TRBJ1-6; V: TRBV4-3; D: NA; length: 15; CDR3: CASSQDGVGNSPLHF; DNA: TGCGCCAGCAGCCAAGACGGAGTCGGTAATTCACCCCTCCACTTT
size: once; J: TRBJ1-1; V: TRBV3-1/TRBV3-2; D: NA; length: 20; CDR3: CASSTGTTGIGRPMNTEAFF; DNA: TGTGCCAGCAGTACCGGGACCACAGGGATTGGAAGGCCCATGAACACTGAAGCTTTCTTT
size: NA; J: TRBJ1-5; V: TRBV5-6; D: NA; length: 14; CDR3: CASSRDGLNQPQHF; DNA: TGTGCCAGCAGCCGGGACGGCTTGAATCAGCCCCAGCATTTT
size: NA; J: TRBJ1-6; V: TRBV15; D: TRBD1; length: 14; CDR3: CATSTRTGNSPLHF; DNA: TGTGCCACCAGCACTAGGACAGGCAATTCACCCCTCCACTTT
size: NA; J: TRBJ2-1; V: TRBV14; D: NA; length: 11; CDR3: CASSLGNEQFF; DNA: TGTGCCAGCAGCCTGGGGAATGAGCAGTTCTTC
size: NA; J: TRBJ1-5; V: TRBV5-1; D: TRBD1; length: 15; CDR3: CASSLGTGYNQPQHF; DNA: TGCGCCAGCAGCTTAGGGACAGGGTACAATCAGCCCCAGCATTTT
size: NA; J: TRBJ2-2; V: TRBV4-3; D: TRBD2; length: 17; CDR3: CASSQDSASGGARELFF; DNA: TGCGCCAGCAGCCAAGATTCGGCTAGCGGGGGGGCCCGGGAGCTGTTTTTT